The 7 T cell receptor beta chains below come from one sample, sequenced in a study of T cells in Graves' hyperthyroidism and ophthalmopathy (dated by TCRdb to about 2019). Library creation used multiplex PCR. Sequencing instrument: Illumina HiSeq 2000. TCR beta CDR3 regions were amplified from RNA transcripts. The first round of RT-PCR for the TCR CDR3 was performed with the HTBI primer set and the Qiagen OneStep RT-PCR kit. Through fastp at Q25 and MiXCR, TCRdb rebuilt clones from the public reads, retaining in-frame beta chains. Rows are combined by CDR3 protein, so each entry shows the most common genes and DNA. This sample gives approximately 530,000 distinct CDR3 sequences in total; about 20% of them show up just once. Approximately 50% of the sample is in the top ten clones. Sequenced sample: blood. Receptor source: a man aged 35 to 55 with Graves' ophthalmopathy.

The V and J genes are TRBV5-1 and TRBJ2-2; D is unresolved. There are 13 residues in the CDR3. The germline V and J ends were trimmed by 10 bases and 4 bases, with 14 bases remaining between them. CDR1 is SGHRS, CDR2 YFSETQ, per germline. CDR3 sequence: CAGLMTSTGELFF. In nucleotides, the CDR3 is TGCGCCGGCCTTATGACATCCACCGGGGAGCTGTTTTTT.

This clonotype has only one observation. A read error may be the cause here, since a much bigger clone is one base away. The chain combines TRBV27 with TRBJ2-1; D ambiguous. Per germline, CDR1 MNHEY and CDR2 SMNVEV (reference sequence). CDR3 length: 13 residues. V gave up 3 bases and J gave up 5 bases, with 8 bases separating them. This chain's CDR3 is CASSFIGHNEQFF. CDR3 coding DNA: TGTGCCAGCAGTTTTATAGGGCACAATGAGCAGTTCTTC.

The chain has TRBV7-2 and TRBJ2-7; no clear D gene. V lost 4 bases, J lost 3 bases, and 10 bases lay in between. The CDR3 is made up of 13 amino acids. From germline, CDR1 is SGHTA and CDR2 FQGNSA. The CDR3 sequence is CASSSGPFYEQYF. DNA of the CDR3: TGTGCCAGCAGCTCGGGTCCTTTCTACGAGCAGTACTTC.

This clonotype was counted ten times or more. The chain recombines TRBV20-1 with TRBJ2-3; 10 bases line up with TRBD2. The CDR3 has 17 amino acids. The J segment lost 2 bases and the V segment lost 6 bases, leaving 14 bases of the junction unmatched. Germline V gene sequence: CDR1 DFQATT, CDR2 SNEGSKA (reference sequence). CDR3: CSADNRYSGRSTDTQYF. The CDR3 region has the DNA TGCAGTGCCGATAACAGGTATAGCGGGAGGTCCACAGATACGCAGTATTTT.

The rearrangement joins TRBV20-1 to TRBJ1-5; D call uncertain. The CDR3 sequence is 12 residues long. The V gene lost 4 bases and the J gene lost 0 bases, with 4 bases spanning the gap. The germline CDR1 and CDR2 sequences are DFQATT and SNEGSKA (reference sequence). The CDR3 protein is CSATYSNQPQHF. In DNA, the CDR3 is TGCAGTGCTACTTATAGCAATCAGCCCCAGCATTTT.

In DNA, the CDR3 is TGTGCCATCAGTGAGGGGGGACTAGCGGGTGCTTCCTCCTACAATGAGCAGTTCTTC. Its translation is CAISEGGLAGASSYNEQFF. The gene calls are TRBV10-3 and TRBJ2-1, with 12 bases aligning to TRBD2. CDR1 and CDR2 (germline): ENHRY, SYGVKD. V shed 2 bases, J shed 0 bases, and the junction held 8 bases outside the gene matches. This CDR3 spans 19 amino acids.

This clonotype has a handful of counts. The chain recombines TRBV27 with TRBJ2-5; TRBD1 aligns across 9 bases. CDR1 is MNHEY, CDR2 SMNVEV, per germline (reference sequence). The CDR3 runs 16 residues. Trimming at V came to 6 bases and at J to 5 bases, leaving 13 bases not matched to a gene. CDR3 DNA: TGTGCCAGCAGCCGCCCCCCGGGACAGGGATGGGAGACCCAGTACTTC. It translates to CASSRPPGQGWETQYF.